This is a list of T cell receptor beta chains from one sample in a study of CD8 T cells in Susac syndrome. TCRdb fed the immunoSEQ multiplex PCR reads into MiXCR, producing one record per CDR3 protein. The data show fewer than 200,000 distinct CDR3 sequences, approximately 95% seen once. The sequencing input was CD4+ T cells from PBMCs. These receptors originate from a human donor in good health. CDR3s include the opening cysteine and the closing phenylalanine or tryptophan. The D gene is left open where the match is weak. The size entry is marked missing in some rows and otherwise reads once, few, many or a size class.

12,.,TRBV5-6,TRBJ2-7,.,TGTGCCAGCAGCTTGAATAAGTACGAGCAGTACTTC,CASSLNKYEQYF
18,TRBD2,TRBV7-3,TRBJ2-5,.,TGTGCCAGCAGCTTAACAGGGACTAGCGGGGGAGGGGGAGAGACCCAGTACTTC,CASSLTGTSGGGGETQYF
16,.,TRBV4-1,TRBJ2-1,.,TGCGCCAGCAGCCTCCTGGAAGGCGGCACCTACAATGAGCAGTTCTTC,CASSLLEGGTYNEQFF
16,TRBD1,TRBV13,TRBJ1-3,once,TGTGCCAGCAGCTTACGACAGGGACGCTCTGGAAACACCATATATTTT,CASSLRQGRSGNTIYF
13,.,TRBV15,TRBJ2-3,.,TGTGCCACCAGCAGAGCTCCCAAGGATACGCAGTATTTT,CATSRAPKDTQYF
11,.,TRBV7-9,TRBJ2-5,.,TGTGCCAGCAGCTCGCGGGGGACCCAGTACTTC,CASSSRGTQYF
17,.,TRBV7-3,TRBJ2-1,.,TGTGCCAGCAGCTTAAAGTTTGAGGGATGGGTCCACAATGAGCAGTTCTTC,CASSLKFEGWVHNEQFF
17,.,TRBV27,TRBJ2-2,.,TGTGCCAGCAGTCCCCTCCTTCCGGGACCGGACACCGGGGAGCTGTTTTTT,CASSPLLPGPDTGELFF
13,TRBD1,TRBV19,TRBJ2-2,.,TGTGCCAGTAGCATACAGGGGGCCCGGGAGCTGTTTTTT,CASSIQGARELFF
13,TRBD1,TRBV2,TRBJ1-6,.,TGTGCCAGCGGGGACAGGGGGCGGTCACCCCTCCACTTT,CASGDRGRSPLHF
16,TRBD1,TRBV7-3,TRBJ1-3,.,TGTGCCAGCAGCTTAAGACAGGGGGCAGAGGGAAACACCATATATTTT,CASSLRQGAEGNTIYF
15,TRBD1,TRBV9,TRBJ2-1,.,TGTGCCAGCAGCGAGGGACAGGGCGTTACCAATGAGCAGTTCTTC,CASSEGQGVTNEQFF
14,.,TRBV6-6,TRBJ2-2,.,TGTGCCAGCACCCTGGCCCCTAACACCGGGGAGCTGTTTTTT,CASTLAPNTGELFF
15,.,TRBV7-9,TRBJ1-1,once,TGTGCCAGCAGCTCCCCCGACAGTATGAACACTGAAGCTTTCTTT,CASSSPDSMNTEAFF
15,.,TRBV20-1,TRBJ2-1,once,TGCAGTGCTCCGACCTCGCCCCCCAGGGTCTACGAGCAGTTCTTC,CSAPTSPPRVYEQFF
13,TRBD1,TRBV9,TRBJ2-7,.,TGTGCCAGCAGCCCGACAGGGCCTTACGAGCAGTACTTC,CASSPTGPYEQYF
13,.,TRBV28,TRBJ1-1,.,TGTGCCAGCAGTTTAGCGGGACAATATGAAGCTTTCTTT,CASSLAGQYEAFF
16,TRBD1,TRBV6-6,TRBJ2-3,.,TGTGCCAGCAGTCCGCCGGGACAGGGAAGGACAGATACGCAGTATTTT,CASSPPGQGRTDTQYF